This TCR beta chain was sequenced in a study of beta chain features in type 1 diabetes. Study as a whole: Sorted cells examined across all samples numbered 107,917,701.

CD45RO/CCR7/CD25/CD127/CD95/CD27 staining was used to isolate CD4+ naive, central memory, regulatory and stem cell-like memory cells by sorting. Regarding the study as a whole: Type 1 diabetes patients had TCRB CDR3s that were shorter (moderately but significantly so) in all four CD4+ subsets.

This clone was detected only a few times. The antigen remains undetermined. V shed 8 bases and J shed 1 base, with 19 bases lying between them. Germline V lookup: CDR1 SEHNR, CDR2 FQNEAQ (reference sequence). This CDR3 is built from 16 residues. Reverse transcribing all isolated RNA meant expressed TCRB transcripts were sequenced. TCRdb keeps only in-frame clones here, not all; method: immunoSEQ multiplex PCR. The table shows about 740,000 clones, with 10% to 15% occurring only once. The receptor was derived from a man in his late teens or twenties with type 1 diabetes. This chain connects TRBV7-9 to TRBJ2-3; no reliable D call. The specimen was naive CD4+ T cells from blood. The CDR3 protein is CASPPLASTGTDTQYF. CDR3 in DNA: TGTGCCAGCCCGCCCCTCGCCTCGACCGGCACAGATACGCAGTATTTT.